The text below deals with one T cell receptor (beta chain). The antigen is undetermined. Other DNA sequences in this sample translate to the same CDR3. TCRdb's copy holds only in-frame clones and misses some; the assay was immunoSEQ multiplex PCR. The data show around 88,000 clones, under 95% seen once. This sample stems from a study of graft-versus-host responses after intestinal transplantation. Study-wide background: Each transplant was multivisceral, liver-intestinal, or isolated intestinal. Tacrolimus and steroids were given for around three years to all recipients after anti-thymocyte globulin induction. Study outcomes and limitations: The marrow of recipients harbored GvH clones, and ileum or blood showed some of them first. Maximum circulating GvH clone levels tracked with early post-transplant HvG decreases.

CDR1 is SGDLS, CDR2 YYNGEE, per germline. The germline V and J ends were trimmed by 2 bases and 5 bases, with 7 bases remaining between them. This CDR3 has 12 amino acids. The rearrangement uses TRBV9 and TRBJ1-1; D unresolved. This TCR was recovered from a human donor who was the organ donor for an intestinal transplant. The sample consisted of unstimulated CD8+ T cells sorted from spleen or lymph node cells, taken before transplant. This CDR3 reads CASSVLGTEAFF. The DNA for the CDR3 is TGTGCCAGCAGCGTCCTGGGAACTGAAGCTTTCTTT.